This T cell receptor (beta chain) was identified during a study of tumor-infiltrating lymphocytes in primary liver carcinoma. Study details: Primary liver carcinomas in the patients were surgically resected.

Points on this clonotype: At one boundary the junction diverges from the germline segment, which might be a read error.

The researchers obtained blood RNA from unsorted whole blood and also extracted germline DNA. Patients were chronically HBV-infected and treatment-naive. The germline V gene encodes CDR1 MGHRA and CDR2 YSYEKL. The CDR3 runs to 17 residues. The template, about 500 ng total RNA, yielded TCR beta cDNA made with a constant-region primer. Modified slightly, ARM-PCR produced TCR beta libraries over three nested multiplex PCR rounds. Running 9 to 11 cycles apiece, the first two PCR rounds relied on TRBV1-TRBV30 forward primers together with a C-beta reverse primer. TCRdb reprocessed the multiplex PCR reads with MiXCR, giving one entry per CDR3 protein. Of approximately 300,000 distinct CDR3 sequences in the sample, 55% to 65% were seen once.

The receptor's source is a man in his forties with primary liver carcinoma and hepatitis B virus infection. The V call is TRBV4-1, the J call TRBJ1-2, with 7 bases fitting TRBD1. Sequenced sample: peripheral blood. For the CDR3, the DNA is TGCGCCAGCAACCAAGATCTGGGAAGGGGGCAGAGCAATGGCTACACCTTC. Amino acid sequence: CASNQDLGRGQSNGYTF.